The 17 T cell receptor beta chains reported below all come from one sample, sequenced in a study of blood T cell repertoires in COVID-19. Clones were sequenced by immunoSEQ multiplex PCR, and TCRdb holds only the in-frame ones, with some missing. The sample consists of a few hundred thousand clones, around 87% of them appearing once. The sequencing input was PBMCs or T cells enriched from blood (not recorded which). All receptors derive from a man aged 35 to 55 in a cohort exposed to, infected with or recovered from COVID-19 (not recorded which).

The V call is TRBV11-2, the J call TRBJ2-2; TRBD1 is a possible D gene (6 bases). Germline CDR1 is SGHAT and CDR2 is FQNNGV. V was cut by 1 base and J by 1 base, with 10 bases left in between. The CDR3 has 16 amino acids. The CDR3 protein is CASSLGSRGNTGELFF. The CDR3, as DNA: TGTGCCAGCAGCTTAGGTAGCAGGGGGAACACCGGGGAGCTGTTTTTT.

With regard to this clone: The sample holds other DNA sequences that translate to the same CDR3. The chain couples TRBV5-4 to TRBJ2-7; TRBD1 is a possible D gene (6 bases). The CDR3 covers 14 residues. Trimming pared 2 bases from V and 0 bases from J, leaving 9 bases between. Germline CDR1 and CDR2: SGHNT and YYREEE (reference sequence). Here the CDR3 DNA reads TGTGCCAGCAGCTTACAGGGATCCTCCTACGAGCAGTACTTC. Its protein product is CASSLQGSSYEQYF.

In its sample, this clone was seen once. Other nucleotide sequences in the sample specify the same CDR3. The chain is built from TRBV7-3 and TRBJ1-2; maybe TRBD1 (6 bases). V lost 5 bases and J 5 bases, leaving 12 bases between the germline ends. From germline, CDR1 is SGHTA and CDR2 FQGTGA. CDR3 length: 13 residues. The chain's CDR3 is CASSPDRNYGYTF. The CDR3, as DNA: TGTGCCAGCAGCCCCGACAGGAATTATGGCTACACCTTC.

This clone showed up just once. The V gene is TRBV6-6, the J gene TRBJ1-6; TRBD1 matches 9 bases. The CDR3 spans 15 residues. Germline assignment: CDR1 MNHNY and CDR2 SVGAGI (reference sequence). Trimming at V came to 4 bases and at J to 8 bases, leaving 6 bases not matched to a gene. The CDR3 nucleotides read TGTGCCAGCAGTTTCCTCCGGGACAGGGATTCACCCCTCCACTTT. Translated, it gives CASSFLRDRDSPLHF.

The chain carries TRBV7-9 and TRBJ2-7; TRBD2 matches 8 bases. Losses at the gene ends were 5 bases for V and 1 base for J; bases not matched to a gene: 7. In germline, CDR1 is SEHNR, CDR2 FQNEAQ (reference sequence). There are 15 residues in the CDR3. This CDR3 is CASSRTTSASYEQYF. In nucleotides, the CDR3 is TGTGCCAGCAGCCGAACGACTAGCGCTTCCTACGAGCAGTACTTC.

The chain has TRBV19 and TRBJ1-5, with D unresolved. This CDR3 region has 15 residues. Germline CDR1 reads LNHDA; CDR2 reads SQIVND (reference sequence). Trimming took off 5 bases at V and 0 bases at J, with 11 bases between the two ends. The CDR3 protein is CASSQADYSNQPQHF. CDR3 nucleotides: TGTGCCAGTAGTCAGGCAGACTATAGCAATCAGCCCCAGCATTTT.

Written as DNA, the CDR3 is TGTGCCAGCAGCTTAGGCAAGGGGACTGGAAACACCATATATTTT. Translated: CASSLGKGTGNTIYF. J is TRBJ1-3 and V is TRBV7-8, with D possibly TRBD1 on 5 matching bases. The CDR3 runs 15 residues. From germline, CDR1 is SGHVS and CDR2 FQNEAQ. Trimming took 1 base from V and 2 from J, leaving 9 bases between them. Combining the CDR3 with reference TRBV7-8 and TRBJ1-3 gives the whole variable domain GAGVSQSPRYKVAKRGQDVALRCDPISGHVSLFWYQQALGQGPEFLTYFQNEAQLDKSGLPSDRFFAERPEGSVSTLKIQRTQQEDSAVYLCASSLGKGTGNTIYFGEGSWLTVV.

The rearrangement joins TRBV6-1 to TRBJ1-5; D unclear. The length of the CDR3 is 16 residues. The germline V gene has CDR1 MNHNS and CDR2 SASEGT. Trimming removed 1 base from V and 4 bases from J, with 14 bases in between. DNA of the CDR3: TGTGCCAGCAGTGAAGTTGCGGGATCCCCAAATCAGCCCCAGCATTTT. It translates to CASSEVAGSPNQPQHF.

The chain uses TRBV19 and TRBJ2-7; D perhaps matches TRBD2 (6 bases). The CDR3 has 13 amino acids. Germline V lookup: CDR1 LNHDA, CDR2 SQIVND (reference sequence). The germline V and J ends were trimmed by 3 bases and 5 bases, with 11 bases remaining between them. The CDR3 DNA reads as TGTGCCAGTAGTATGGGGGGAAACAACGAGCAGTACTTC. It encodes CASSMGGNNEQYF. The full variable domain, with the rest looked up from reference TRBV19 and TRBJ2-7, is DGGITQSPKYLFRKEGQNVTLSCEQNLNHDAMYWYRQDPGQGLRLIYYSQIVNDFQKGDIAEGYSVSREKKESFPLTVTSAQKNPTAFYLCASSMGGNNEQYFGPGTRLTVT.

V usage is TRBV6-5 and J usage is TRBJ1-6; 7 bases are shared with TRBD1. Germline CDR1 reads MNHEY; CDR2 reads SVGAGI. The junction had 9 bases not matched to a gene; V was cut back by 7 bases and J by 9 bases. The CDR3 loop spans 14 amino acids. CDR3 DNA: TGTGCCAGCACTAAGGAGGGGGCTAGTTCACCCCTCCACTTT. Translation: CASTKEGASSPLHF.

This clone was recorded only once. V gene TRBV19 combines with J gene TRBJ1-4, with 10 bases fitting TRBD1. V gave up 2 bases and J gave up 0 bases; unmatched junction bases: 3. Germline V CDR1 and CDR2: LNHDA, SQIVND (reference sequence). This CDR3 comprises 17 residues. The CDR3 coding sequence is TGTGCCAGTAGTATAAGGGGACAGGGGACAACTAATGAAAAACTGTTTTTT. This sequence encodes CASSIRGQGTTNEKLFF.

The chain combines TRBV9 with TRBJ2-3; 7 bases line up with TRBD2. J gave up 3 bases and V 0 bases, and 1 base lay outside the gene matches. Germline V gene sequence: CDR1 SGDLS, CDR2 YYNGEE. This CDR3 region has 14 residues. CDR3 in DNA: TGTGCCAGCAGCGTAGGAGCGGGAACAGATACGCAGTATTTT. Amino acid sequence: CASSVGAGTDTQYF.

The chain uses TRBV28 and TRBJ1-1; tentatively, D is TRBD1 (6 bases). The ends were cut back, 8 bases at V and 1 base at J, with 11 bases in the middle. The germline CDR1 and CDR2 sequences are MDHEN and SYDVKM. The CDR3 loop spans 13 amino acids. As DNA, the CDR3 is TGTGCCAGCGAGCGGGGACAGAACACTGAAGCTTTCTTT. It is translated as CASERGQNTEAFF.

The J gene is TRBJ2-1, the V gene TRBV19; TRBD2 aligns across 10 bases. CDR1 and CDR2 from the germline V gene are LNHDA and SQIVND (reference sequence). The CDR3 runs to 16 residues. Unmatched junction bases numbered 11, after V lost 5 bases and J lost 7 bases. The DNA of the CDR3 is TGTGCCAGTAGTGCCTCTAGCGGGAGTGGTTATAATGAGCAGTTCTTC. This encodes CASSASSGSGYNEQFF.

CDR3 sequence (DNA): TGTGCCAGCAGTGGACAGGGGGTAGGCTACACCTTC. This gives the protein CASSGQGVGYTF. The V gene is TRBV2, the J gene TRBJ1-2; 9 bases are a match to TRBD1. Trimming removed 4 bases from V and 8 bases from J; junction bases left unmatched: 2. CDR1 SNHLY and CDR2 FYNNEI come from the germline V gene. The CDR3 totals 12 residues. The complete variable domain, with remaining parts taken from reference TRBV2 and TRBJ1-2, reads EPEVTQTPSHQVTQMGQEVILRCVPISNHLYFYWYRQILGQKVEFLVSFYNNEISEKSEIFDDQFSVERPDGSNFTLKIRSTKLEDSAMYFCASSGQGVGYTFGSGTRLTVV.

V and J are TRBV6-5 and TRBJ2-5; the match to TRBD1 covers 7 bases. The CDR3 consists of 13 residues. V shed 6 bases and J 3 bases; nucleotides not matched to a gene: 4. Germline loops: CDR1 MNHEY, CDR2 SVGAGI. The CDR3 DNA is TGTGCCAGCAGGCCCGGGACAGAAGAGACCCAGTACTTC. Its translation: CASRPGTEETQYF.

The rearrangement uses TRBV18 and TRBJ2-7, with 7 bases that match TRBD1. Germline trimming cut 0 bases from V and 0 bases from J; bases unmatched to any gene: 17. The CDR3 totals 20 residues. Germline V gives CDR1 KGHSH, CDR2 LQKENI. The CDR3 protein is CASSPPSTGPHLLSSYEQYF. The CDR3 DNA reads as TGTGCCAGCTCACCACCGTCGACAGGGCCACACCTTCTAAGCTCCTACGAGCAGTACTTC.